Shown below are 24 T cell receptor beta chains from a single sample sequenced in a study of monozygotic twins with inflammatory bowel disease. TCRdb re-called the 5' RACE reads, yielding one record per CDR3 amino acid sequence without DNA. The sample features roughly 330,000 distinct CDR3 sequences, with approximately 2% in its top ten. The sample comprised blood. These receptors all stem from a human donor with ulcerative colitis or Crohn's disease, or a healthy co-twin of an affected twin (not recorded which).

The CDR3 spells CASSGGRGSYEQYF. J is TRBJ2-7 and V is TRBV2; TCRdb reports TRBD2, a call that lacks DNA to check it against. CDR1 and CDR2 (germline): SNHLY, FYNNEI. The CDR3 is 14 amino acids.

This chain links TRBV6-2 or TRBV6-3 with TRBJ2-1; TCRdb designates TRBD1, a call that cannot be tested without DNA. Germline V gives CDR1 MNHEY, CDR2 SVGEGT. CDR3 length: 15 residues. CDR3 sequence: CASSPRDGGSYEQFF.

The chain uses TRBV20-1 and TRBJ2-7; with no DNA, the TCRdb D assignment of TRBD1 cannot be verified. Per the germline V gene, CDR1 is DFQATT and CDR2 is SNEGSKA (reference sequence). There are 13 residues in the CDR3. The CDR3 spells CSAKDRSPYEQYF.

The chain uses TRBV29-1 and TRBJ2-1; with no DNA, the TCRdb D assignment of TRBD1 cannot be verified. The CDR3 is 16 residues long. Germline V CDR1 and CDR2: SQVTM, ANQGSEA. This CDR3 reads CSVEGEATGVGVEQFF.

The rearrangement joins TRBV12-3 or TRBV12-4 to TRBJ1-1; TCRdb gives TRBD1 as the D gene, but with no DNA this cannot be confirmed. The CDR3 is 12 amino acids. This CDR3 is CASSTQGFEAFF.

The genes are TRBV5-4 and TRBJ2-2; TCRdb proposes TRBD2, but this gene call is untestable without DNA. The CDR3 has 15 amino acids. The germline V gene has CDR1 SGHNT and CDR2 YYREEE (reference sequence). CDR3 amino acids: CASSLTSGAAGELFF.

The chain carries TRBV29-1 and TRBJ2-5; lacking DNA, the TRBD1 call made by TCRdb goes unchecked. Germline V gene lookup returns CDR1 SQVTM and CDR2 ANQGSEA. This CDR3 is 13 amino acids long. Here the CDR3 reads CSVIQGTGKTQYF.

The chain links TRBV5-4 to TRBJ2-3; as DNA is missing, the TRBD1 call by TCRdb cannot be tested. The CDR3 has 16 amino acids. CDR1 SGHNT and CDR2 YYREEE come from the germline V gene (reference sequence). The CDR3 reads CASSSRTGGGTDTQYF. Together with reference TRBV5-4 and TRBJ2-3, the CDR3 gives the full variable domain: ETGVTQSPTHLIKTRGQQVTLRCSSQSGHNTVSWYQQALGQGPQFIFQYYREEENGRGNFPPRFSGLQFPNYSSELNVNALELDDSALYLCASSSRTGGGTDTQYFGPGTRLTVL.

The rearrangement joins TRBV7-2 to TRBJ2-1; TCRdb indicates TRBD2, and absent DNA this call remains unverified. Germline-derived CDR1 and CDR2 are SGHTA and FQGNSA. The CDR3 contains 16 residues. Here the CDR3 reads CASSRRTSGRANEQFF.

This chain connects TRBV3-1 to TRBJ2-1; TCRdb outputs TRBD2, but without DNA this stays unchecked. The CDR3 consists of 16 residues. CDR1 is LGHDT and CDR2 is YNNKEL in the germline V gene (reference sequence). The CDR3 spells CASSSEVEGVYNEQFF.

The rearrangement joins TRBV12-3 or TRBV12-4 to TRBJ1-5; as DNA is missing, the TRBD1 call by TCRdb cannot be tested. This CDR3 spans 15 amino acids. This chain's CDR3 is CASSSTGTGNQPQHF.

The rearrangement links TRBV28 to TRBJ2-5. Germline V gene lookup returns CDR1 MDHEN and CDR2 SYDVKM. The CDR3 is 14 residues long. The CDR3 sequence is CASSLASVRETQYF. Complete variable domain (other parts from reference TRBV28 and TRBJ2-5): DVKVTQSSRYLVKRTGEKVFLECVQDMDHENMFWYRQDPGLGLRLIYFSYDVKMKEKGDIPEGYSVSREKKERFSLILESASTNQTSMYLCASSLASVRETQYFGPGTRLLVL.

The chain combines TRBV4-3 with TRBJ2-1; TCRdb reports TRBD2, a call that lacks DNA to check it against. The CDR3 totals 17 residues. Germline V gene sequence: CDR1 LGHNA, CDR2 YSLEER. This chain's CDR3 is CASSQGSGIAGNNEQFF.

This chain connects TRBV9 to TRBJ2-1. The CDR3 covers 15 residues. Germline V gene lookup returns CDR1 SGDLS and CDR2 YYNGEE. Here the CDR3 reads CASSASGTSDNGQFF.

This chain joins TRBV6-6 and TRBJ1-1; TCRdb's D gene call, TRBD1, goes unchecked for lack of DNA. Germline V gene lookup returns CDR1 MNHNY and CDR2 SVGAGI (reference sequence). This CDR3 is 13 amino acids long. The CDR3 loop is CASQGRANTEAFF.

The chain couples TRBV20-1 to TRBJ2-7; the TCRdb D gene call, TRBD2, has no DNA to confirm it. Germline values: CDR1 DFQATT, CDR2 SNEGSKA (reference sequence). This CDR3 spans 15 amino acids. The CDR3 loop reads CSAPRGLASIGEQYF.

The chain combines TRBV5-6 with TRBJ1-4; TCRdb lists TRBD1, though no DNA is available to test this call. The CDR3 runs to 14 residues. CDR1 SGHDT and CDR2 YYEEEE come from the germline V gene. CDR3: CASSSGAGDEKLFF.

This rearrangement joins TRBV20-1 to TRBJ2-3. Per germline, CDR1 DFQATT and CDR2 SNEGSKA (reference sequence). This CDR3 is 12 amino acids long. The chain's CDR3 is CSARAGSDTQYF.

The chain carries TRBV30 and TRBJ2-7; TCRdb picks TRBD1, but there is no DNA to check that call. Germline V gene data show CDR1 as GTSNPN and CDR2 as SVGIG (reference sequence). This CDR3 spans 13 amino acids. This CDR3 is CASGGEDRHRRDF.

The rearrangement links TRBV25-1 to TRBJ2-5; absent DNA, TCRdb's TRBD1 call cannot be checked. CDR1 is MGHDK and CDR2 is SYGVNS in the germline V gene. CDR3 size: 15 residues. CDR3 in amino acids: CASSDPGQYVETQYF.

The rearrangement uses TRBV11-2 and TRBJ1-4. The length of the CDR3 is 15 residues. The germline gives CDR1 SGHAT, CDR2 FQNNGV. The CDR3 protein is CASSSNWQRGEKLFF.

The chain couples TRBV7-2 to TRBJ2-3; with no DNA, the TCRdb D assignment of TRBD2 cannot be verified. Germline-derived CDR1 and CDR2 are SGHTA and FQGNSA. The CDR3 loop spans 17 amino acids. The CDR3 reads CASSLAETSGRTDTQYF.

CDR3 sequence reads: CASSRGGREKLFF. The rearrangement links TRBV7-9 to TRBJ1-4. Germline V gene lookup returns CDR1 SEHNR and CDR2 FQNEAQ (reference sequence). The CDR3 loop spans 13 amino acids.

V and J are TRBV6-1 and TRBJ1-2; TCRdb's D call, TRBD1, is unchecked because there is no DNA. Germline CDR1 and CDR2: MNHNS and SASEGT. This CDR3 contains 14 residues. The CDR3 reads CASTPTRVNYGYTF.